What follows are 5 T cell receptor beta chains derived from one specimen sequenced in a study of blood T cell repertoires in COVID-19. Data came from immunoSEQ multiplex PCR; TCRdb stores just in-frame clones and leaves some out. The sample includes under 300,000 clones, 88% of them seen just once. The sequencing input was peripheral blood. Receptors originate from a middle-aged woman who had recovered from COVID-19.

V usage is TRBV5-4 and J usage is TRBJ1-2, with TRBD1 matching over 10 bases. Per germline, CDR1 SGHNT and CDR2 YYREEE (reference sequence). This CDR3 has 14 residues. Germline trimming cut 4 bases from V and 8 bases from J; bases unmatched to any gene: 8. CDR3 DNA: TGTGCCAGCAGCCTAATGACAGGGGGCGGGGGCTACACCTTC. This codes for CASSLMTGGGGYTF.

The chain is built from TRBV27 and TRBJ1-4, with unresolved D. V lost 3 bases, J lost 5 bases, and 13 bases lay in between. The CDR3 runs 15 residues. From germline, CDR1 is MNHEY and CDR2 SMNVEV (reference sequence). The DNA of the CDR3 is TGTGCCAGCAGTTTGACGAGAGGAACCAATGAAAAACTGTTTTTT. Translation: CASSLTRGTNEKLFF. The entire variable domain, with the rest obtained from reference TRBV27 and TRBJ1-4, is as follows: EAQVTQNPRYLITVTGKKLTVTCSQNMNHEYMSWYRQDPGLGLRQIYYSMNVEVTDKGDVPEGYKVSRKEKRNFPLILESPSPNQTSLYFCASSLTRGTNEKLFFGSGTQLSVL.

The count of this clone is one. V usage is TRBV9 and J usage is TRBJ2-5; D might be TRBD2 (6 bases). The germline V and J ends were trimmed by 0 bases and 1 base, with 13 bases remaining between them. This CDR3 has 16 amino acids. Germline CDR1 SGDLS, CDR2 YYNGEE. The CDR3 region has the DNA TGTGCCAGCAGCGTAGGTCCGGGGGTCGCCCAAGAGACCCAGTACTTC. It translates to CASSVGPGVAQETQYF. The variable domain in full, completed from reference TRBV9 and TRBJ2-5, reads DSGVTQTPKHLITATGQRVTLRCSPRSGDLSVYWYQQSLDQGLQFLIQYYNGEERAKGNILERFSAQQFPDLHSELNLSSLELGDSALYFCASSVGPGVAQETQYFGPGTRLLVL.

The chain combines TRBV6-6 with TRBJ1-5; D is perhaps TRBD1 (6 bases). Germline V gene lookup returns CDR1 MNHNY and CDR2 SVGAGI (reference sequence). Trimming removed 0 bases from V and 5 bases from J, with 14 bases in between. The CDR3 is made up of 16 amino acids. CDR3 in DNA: TGTGCCAGCAGTTACTCCTCCAACAGGGTGTATCAGCCCCAGCATTTT. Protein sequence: CASSYSSNRVYQPQHF.

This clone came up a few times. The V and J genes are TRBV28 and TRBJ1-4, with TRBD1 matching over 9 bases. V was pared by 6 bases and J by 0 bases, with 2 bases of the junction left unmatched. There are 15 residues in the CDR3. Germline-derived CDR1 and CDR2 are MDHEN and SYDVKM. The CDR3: CASRQGATTNEKLFF. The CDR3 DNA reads TGTGCCAGCAGACAGGGGGCTACAACTAATGAAAAACTGTTTTTT.